This TCR beta chain originates from a study of sequential checkpoint blockade in melanoma. As for the study in general: Randomization was 1:1 between first-line nivolumab→ipilimumab and ipilimumab→nivolumab.

Profiled with immunoSEQ multiplex PCR; TCRdb holds only in-frame clones, not every one. The data show some 17,000 clones, around 69% seen once. Treatment denoted: randomized to nivolumab then ipilimumab (arm A) or the reverse (arm B). DNA-damaging chemotherapy had not been given to any patient beforehand. The sequence derives from a human donor with melanoma. The sequences come from CD8+ T cells sorted from blood (inferred from file names), collected from a patient given nivolumab and ipilimumab in sequence.

The CDR3 sequence is CASSVGQGTNYGYTF. CDR3 sequence (DNA): TGCGCCAGCAGTGTGGGGCAGGGGACTAACTATGGCTACACCTTC. The rearrangement uses TRBV10-1 and TRBJ1-2, with TRBD1 as a possible D gene (6 bases). The germline CDR1 and CDR2 sequences are WNHNN and SYGVQD (reference sequence). The ends were cut back, 4 bases at V and 0 bases at J, with 12 bases in the middle. The CDR3 runs 15 residues.